This T cell receptor (beta chain) was recovered during a study of sequential checkpoint blockade in melanoma. Study overall: Maintenance nivolumab came after either treatment sequence. Under 25 patients had matched tumor biopsies before treatment and at week 13 after nivolumab or ipilimumab alone.

The treatment was: randomized to nivolumab then ipilimumab (arm A) or the reverse (arm B). No patient had prior DNA-damaging chemotherapy. This CDR3 has 17 amino acids. V was trimmed by 0 bases and J by 3 bases, leaving 18 bases between them. Germline loops: CDR1 ENHRY, CDR2 SYGVKD. This clone has only a few counts. Libraries were prepared by immunoSEQ multiplex PCR; TCRdb keeps only in-frame clonotypes and omits some of them. This table has fewer than 4,500 clones, less than 30% appearing once. The material was tumor tissue (inferred from file names), obtained from a patient given nivolumab and ipilimumab in sequence. The chain couples TRBV10-3 to TRBJ2-7, with D perhaps TRBD2 (5 bases). The TCR originated in a human donor with melanoma. In nucleotides, the CDR3 is TGTGCCATCAGTGAGTCCCAACCGGGGAGACCTTTCTACGAGCAGTACTTC. It codes for CAISESQPGRPFYEQYF.